The 25 T cell receptor beta chains reported below all come from one sample, sequenced in a study of molecular identifiers for immune sequencing clone quantification. TCRdb processed the PCR reads anew with MiXCR; each CDR3 protein has one entry. The sample holds hundreds of thousands of distinct CDR3 sequences, 20% to 25% seen once. The sequencing input was naive CD8+ T cells from blood, with Jurkat cell RNA spiked in. The subset here: FACS-sorted CD8+CD4-CCR7+CD45RA+ naive T cells. Receptors originate from a human donor in good health. Some libraries in this study had Jurkat cell RNA spiked in.

The rearrangement uses TRBV30 and TRBJ2-1, with 7 positions matching TRBD1. Germline CDR1 GTSNPN, CDR2 SVGIG (reference sequence). The length of the CDR3 is 16 residues. J was trimmed by 1 base and V by 5 bases; bases with no gene match: 11. The CDR3 coding sequence is TGTGCCTGGTCTAGACAGGGCCGTGGGTCCTACAATGAGCAGTTCTTC. Translated: CAWSRQGRGSYNEQFF.

As regards this clonotype: Being one base from a much bigger clone, this may be a read error. The chain joins TRBV7-9 to TRBJ2-5; D ambiguous. CDR3 size: 10 residues. Germline-derived CDR1 and CDR2 are SEHNR and FQNEAQ (reference sequence). The CDR3 nucleotides are TGTGCCAGCAGCTTCGATACCCGGTACTTC. Its translation: CASSFDTRYF.

The rearrangement joins TRBV7-9 to TRBJ1-2; D remains unclear. Germline V lookup: CDR1 SEHNR, CDR2 FQNEAQ (reference sequence). Trimming shortened V by 5 bases and J by 10 bases, and 14 bases separated the two germline ends. The CDR3 extends over 12 amino acids. The CDR3 DNA reads as TGTGCCAGCAGCATGCCCAGGACTCACTACACCTTC. It encodes CASSMPRTHYTF.

J is TRBJ2-3 and V is TRBV7-9; 9 bases are shared with TRBD2. The germline V gene has CDR1 SEHNR and CDR2 FQNEAQ (reference sequence). V lost 1 base, J lost 2 bases, and 4 bases stayed unmatched. The length of the CDR3 is 16 residues. This CDR3 reads CASSLGLAEPTDTQYF. CDR3 nucleotide sequence: TGTGCCAGCAGCTTAGGACTAGCGGAGCCCACAGATACGCAGTATTTT.

This clonotype came up many times. The rearrangement uses TRBV19 and TRBJ2-1, with D tentatively TRBD1 or TRBD2 (5 bases each). The germline V gene encodes CDR1 LNHDA and CDR2 SQIVND (reference sequence). The CDR3 totals 15 residues. The V gene lost 1 base and the J gene lost 4 bases, with 11 bases spanning the gap. CDR3 residues: CASSIVGTAYNEQFF. In nucleotides, the CDR3 is TGTGCCAGTAGTATAGTAGGGACCGCTTACAATGAGCAGTTCTTC.

This chain joins TRBV7-8 and TRBJ1-1; possibly TRBD1 for D (5 bases). Per the germline V gene, CDR1 is SGHVS and CDR2 is FQNEAQ. Deletions cut 5 bases from V and 4 bases from J, with 20 bases between. The CDR3 consists of 16 residues. The CDR3 region is CASSPKRGSGSTEAFF. The CDR3 DNA sequence: TGTGCCAGCAGCCCAAAGCGGGGGTCGGGGAGCACTGAAGCTTTCTTT.

With regard to this clonotype: This clone may be a read error of a much larger clone one base away. CDR3 nucleotide sequence: TGTGCCAGCAGTTACTCGACGTCTCGGTCATACGAGCAGTACTTC. Protein product: CASSYSTSRSYEQYF. The chain links TRBV6-2 or TRBV6-3 to TRBJ2-7; D unclear. This CDR3 comprises 15 residues. V dropped 0 bases and J dropped 4 bases, with 13 bases sitting between them. The germline CDR1 and CDR2 sequences are MNHEY and SVGEGT.

Note on this clonotype: Just one base apart from a much larger clone, this may be a read error. The rearrangement uses TRBV4-1 and TRBJ2-5; no reliable D call. Germline V CDR1 and CDR2: MGHRA, YSYEKL. The CDR3 length is 12 residues. The CDR3 spells CASGHLQETQYF. In DNA, the CDR3 is TGCGCCAGCGGCCACCTCCAAGAGACCCAGTACTTC.

Concerning this clonotype: A much larger clonotype is one base distant, so this may be a read error. The genes are TRBV7-9 and TRBJ2-3; 7 nucleotides match TRBD2. The CDR3 is 17 residues long. Germline CDR1 SEHNR, CDR2 FQNEAQ (reference sequence). The ends lost 8 bases at V and 3 bases at J; junction bases unmatched: 17. CDR3: CASGPPELARRTDTQYF. CDR3 nucleotide sequence: TGTGCCAGCGGCCCCCCCGAACTAGCGCGGAGGACAGATACGCAGTATTTT.

On this clonotype: A read error may explain this, as a much larger clone is one base away. V usage is TRBV29-1 and J usage is TRBJ2-7, with 8 bases that match TRBD1. The CDR3 covers 12 residues. Germline CDR1 reads SQVTM; CDR2 reads ANQGSEA. CDR3 region: CSAGGSPYEQHF. The CDR3 bases are TGCAGCGCAGGGGGCAGTCCATACGAGCAGCACTTC.

This clonotype has ten or more counts. The J gene is TRBJ2-1, the V gene TRBV7-9, with D hard to call. The CDR3 loop spans 13 amino acids. CDR1 is SEHNR, CDR2 FQNEAQ, per germline (reference sequence). V lost 2 bases to trimming and J lost 9 bases, with 11 bases between them. CDR3 protein: CASSLPSRGEQFF. The DNA for the CDR3 is TGTGCCAGCAGCTTACCTTCTCGAGGTGAGCAGTTCTTC.

This clonotype was found many times. This chain uses TRBV19 with TRBJ2-3; 7 bases agree with TRBD2. Germline V CDR1 and CDR2: LNHDA, SQIVND (reference sequence). Losses at the gene ends were 4 bases for V and 0 bases for J; bases not matched to a gene: 4. The CDR3 length is 15 residues. The CDR3 loop reads CASSKLASSTDTQYF. As DNA, the CDR3 is TGTGCCAGTAGTAAACTAGCGTCTAGCACAGATACGCAGTATTTT. Looking up the rest from reference TRBV19 and TRBJ2-3 gives the full variable domain: DGGITQSPKYLFRKEGQNVTLSCEQNLNHDAMYWYRQDPGQGLRLIYYSQIVNDFQKGDIAEGYSVSREKKESFPLTVTSAQKNPTAFYLCASSKLASSTDTQYFGPGTRLTVL.

Ten or more counts support this clonotype. The gene calls are TRBV4-1 and TRBJ1-4, with D unresolved. Trimming took 3 bases from V and 5 from J, leaving 10 bases between them. CDR3 size: 14 residues. The germline gives CDR1 MGHRA, CDR2 YSYEKL. This CDR3 is CASSQGPENEKLFF. CDR3 DNA: TGCGCCAGCAGCCAGGGCCCAGAGAATGAAAAACTGTTTTTT.

For this clonotype: Since a much larger clone is just one base distant, this may be a read error. V and J are TRBV29-1 and TRBJ1-1, with D maybe TRBD1 (5 bases). Germline lookup yields CDR1 SQVTM and CDR2 ANQGSEA. The CDR3 is 10 amino acids. CDR3: CSVEGGEALF. CDR3 nucleotide sequence: TGCAGCGTTGAGGGGGGTGAAGCTCTCTTT.

The V and J genes are TRBV5-6 and TRBJ1-1, with 9 bases matching TRBD1. The germline V gene has CDR1 SGHDT and CDR2 YYEEEE. This CDR3 contains 16 residues. J lost 3 bases, V lost 3 bases, and 9 bases had no gene match. CDR3 sequence (DNA): TGTGCCAGCAGCTGGGGACAGGGTACGGTGGACACTGAAGCTTTCTTT. This sequence encodes CASSWGQGTVDTEAFF.

This clonotype was picked up many times. The chain joins TRBV9 to TRBJ2-7, with 8 bases fitting TRBD1. The germline CDR1 and CDR2 sequences are SGDLS and YYNGEE. The CDR3 runs 13 residues. V lost 0 bases and J lost 7; bases outside the gene matches: 3. DNA of the CDR3: TGTGCCAGCAGCGTAGGAGACAGGGGTGAGCAGTACTTC. It codes for CASSVGDRGEQYF. Full variable domain (missing parts from reference TRBV9 and TRBJ2-7): DSGVTQTPKHLITATGQRVTLRCSPRSGDLSVYWYQQSLDQGLQFLIQYYNGEERAKGNILERFSAQQFPDLHSELNLSSLELGDSALYFCASSVGDRGEQYFGPGTRLTVT.

This chain joins TRBV3-1 and TRBJ2-3; 8 bases match TRBD1. This CDR3 has 15 residues. Germline lookup yields CDR1 LGHDT and CDR2 YNNKEL (reference sequence). Unmatched junction bases numbered 5, after V lost 4 bases and J lost 2 bases. The CDR3 DNA is TGTGCCAGCAGCCTTAGACAGGGGATCACAGATACGCAGTATTTT. Translating gives CASSLRQGITDTQYF.

V and J are TRBV12-3 or TRBV12-4 and TRBJ1-5; D perhaps matches TRBD1 (5 bases). The CDR3 contains 16 residues. Trimming removed 7 bases from V and 3 bases from J, with 19 bases in between. The CDR3: CASKPGPPSANQPQHF. CDR3 in DNA: TGTGCCAGCAAGCCGGGACCTCCGTCGGCCAATCAGCCCCAGCATTTT.

This sequence joins TRBV6-1 and TRBJ2-7, with TRBD1 identical over 8 bases. The trim removed 6 bases at V and 5 bases at J, leaving 12 bases unmatched. This CDR3 spans 15 amino acids. Germline V gene data show CDR1 as MNHNS and CDR2 as SASEGT. This CDR3 reads CASRFFGTGENEQYF. CDR3 in DNA: TGTGCCAGCAGGTTCTTTGGGACAGGTGAGAACGAGCAGTACTTC.

This clonotype was seen more than once but under ten times. The junction departs from germline at one end; a sequencing error may be responsible. The rearrangement uses TRBV5-6 and TRBJ2-7; D remains unclear. The CDR3 length is 16 residues. Germline CDR1 is SGHDT and CDR2 is YYEEEE. Here the CDR3 DNA reads TGTGCCAGCGGCTTGGCCTTGGCAGTGGCTTCCTACGAGCAGTACTTC. Translating gives CASGLALAVASYEQYF.

At least ten counts were recorded for this clonotype. The chain carries TRBV24-1 and TRBJ2-7, with D uncertain. The V gene's germline CDR1 is KGHDR and CDR2 SFDVKD. The CDR3 length is 11 residues. V was trimmed by 4 bases and J by 4 bases, leaving 4 bases between them. DNA of the CDR3: TGTGCCACCAGTGAAGGTTACGAGCAGTACTTC. It is translated as CATSEGYEQYF.

This clonotype showed up many times. This chain connects TRBV7-8 to TRBJ1-1; 7 bases fit TRBD1. CDR3 size: 15 residues. In germline, CDR1 is SGHVS, CDR2 FQNEAQ. The V segment lost 5 bases and the J segment 1 base; nucleotides outside the gene matches: 7. CDR3 sequence reads: CASSPRTGPNTEAFF. In nucleotides, the CDR3 is TGTGCCAGCAGCCCAAGGACAGGACCGAACACTGAAGCTTTCTTT.

Comment on this clonotype: Given a much more abundant clone one base away, this may be a read error. This CDR3 reads CASGAGGGRPQHF. The CDR3 bases are TGTGCCAGCGGGGCAGGGGGCGGTCGGCCCCAGCATTTT. The chain uses TRBV27 and TRBJ1-5; 8 bases align to TRBD1. The CDR3 is 13 residues long. V trimming: 8 bases; J trimming: 9 bases; junction bases outside the gene matches: 9. The V gene's germline CDR1 is MNHEY and CDR2 SMNVEV (reference sequence).

Notes on this clonotype: A much larger clone differs by one base, so this may be a read error. The chain recombines TRBV4-1 with TRBJ1-1; D uncertain. The CDR3 is made up of 14 amino acids. Germline CDR1 and CDR2: MGHRA and YSYEKL. The CDR3 sequence is CASSQVVLNAEAFF. CDR3 sequence (DNA): TGCGCCAGCAGCCAAGTGGTACTGAACGCTGAAGCTTTCTTT.

This clonotype was recorded many times. The chain carries TRBV6-4 and TRBJ2-1; D unclear. Germline V CDR1 and CDR2: MRHNA, SNTAGT. V lost 2 bases and J 6 bases, leaving 8 bases between the germline ends. There are 13 residues in the CDR3. The CDR3 DNA follows: TGTGCCAGCAGTGACGGTGGACCCAATGAGCAGTTCTTC. This encodes CASSDGGPNEQFF.